A selection of T cell receptor beta chains follows, all from one sample in a study of blood T cell repertoires in COVID-19. Using immunoSEQ multiplex PCR, the repertoire was profiled, and TCRdb retains in-frame clones only, with some absent. The sample records fewer than 250,000 clones, roughly 80% being singletons. Specimen: peripheral blood. The source of these receptors is a woman at least 80 years old with acute or convalescent COVID-19. The CDR3 runs from the conserved cysteine through the conserved F or W. D genes are given only for firm matches. Size is stated for part of the rows, as once, few or many counts, or as a class when the clone is expanded.

d_gene	abundance	v_gene	j_gene	CDR3nt	CDR3aa
TRBD2	.	TRBV3-1/TRBV3-2	TRBJ2-5	TGTGCCAGCAGCCAAGACAGGGCGGGAGGGACCCAGTACTTC	CASSQDRAGGTQYF
TRBD2	.	TRBV2	TRBJ2-2	TGTGCCAGCAAAGCGGGGGGGAACACCGGGGAGCTGTTTTTT	CASKAGGNTGELFF
.	.	TRBV6-1	TRBJ1-3	TGTGCCAGCAGTGAAACAGGGATGGGGGACACCATATATTTT	CASSETGMGDTIYF
TRBD2	.	TRBV5-1	TRBJ2-1	TGCGCCAGCAGCTTGGTAGGTGGACTAGCGGGAGCCTACAATGAGCAGTTCTTC	CASSLVGGLAGAYNEQFF
.	.	TRBV7-2	TRBJ2-1	TGTGCCAGCAGCTTGGGGGGGCAATACAATGAGCAGTTCTTC	CASSLGGQYNEQFF
.	.	TRBV7-9	TRBJ1-2	TGTGCCAGCAGTTACGAAGGGGCCTATGGCTACACCTTC	CASSYEGAYGYTF
.	.	TRBV7-2	TRBJ2-7	TGTGCCAGCAGCTTAACTGCGGGATCCTACGAGCAGTACTTC	CASSLTAGSYEQYF
.	once	TRBV11-2	TRBJ1-4	TGTGCCAGCAGCCCCGAGGCCGGGGGGAATGAAAAACTGTTTTTT	CASSPEAGGNEKLFF
TRBD1	.	TRBV5-1	TRBJ1-4	TGCGCCAGCAGCCCGGGACAGGGTAATGAAAAACTGTTTTTT	CASSPGQGNEKLFF
TRBD1	few	TRBV7-9	TRBJ1-1	TGTGCCAGCAGCGCCTGGACAGGGGGCACTGAAGCTTTCTTT	CASSAWTGGTEAFF
TRBD1	once	TRBV16	TRBJ2-5	TGTGCCAGCAGCCATGGGACAGGGACGGAGACCCAGTACTTC	CASSHGTGTETQYF
.	.	TRBV7-2	TRBJ1-5	TGTGCCAGCAGCATGACAGCTTTGAGCAATCAGCCCCAGCATTTT	CASSMTALSNQPQHF
.	.	TRBV5-6	TRBJ1-2	TGTGCCAGCAGCCTGGGCGGGGAAGCCTATGGCTACACCTTC	CASSLGGEAYGYTF